The text below deals with one TCR beta chain. As yet, its antigen is unknown. V gave up 3 bases and J gave up 3 bases, with 2 bases separating them. From germline, CDR1 is MNHNS and CDR2 SASEGT. This CDR3 contains 11 residues. This table comes from immunoSEQ multiplex PCR, and its TCRdb copy is limited to in-frame clones, with some not included. The table includes about 2 million clones, around 96% detected once. Positive CCR7 selection of CD45RO-negative cells yielded the naive CD8 cells, and terminally differentiated effector memory CD45RA+ cells were excluded. The source of the sample is a study of shared clonotypes between healthy human individuals. Study as a whole: The study drew on a couple of women and a few men aged 18 to 49 as donors.

The study, taken as a whole, reports: Across a few donors, naive CD4 shared approximately 4.5%, naive CD8 under 4%, memory CD4 2% to 2.5%, memory CD8 0.4% to 0.5%. Non-shared clonotypes had lower generation probabilities than those shared by all four donors.

The material sequenced was naive CD8+ T cells sorted from blood. The source of this sequence is a young man in good health. The V call is TRBV6-1, the J call TRBJ1-1; no clear D gene. The CDR3 is CASSEDTEAFF. The CDR3 region has the DNA TGTGCCAGCAGTGAGGACACTGAAGCTTTCTTT.